Each of the 29 T cell receptor beta chains below was sequenced from the same sample in a study of monozygotic twins with inflammatory bowel disease. TCRdb reprocessed the 5' RACE reads, keeping one entry per CDR3 protein, no DNA. This table holds approximately 400,000 distinct CDR3 sequences. Source material: blood. These TCRs come from a human donor with ulcerative colitis or Crohn's disease, or a healthy co-twin of an affected twin (not recorded which).

The gene calls are TRBV20-1 and TRBJ2-1; TCRdb selects TRBD1, and the lack of DNA leaves this call unchecked. Germline lookup yields CDR1 DFQATT and CDR2 SNEGSKA (reference sequence). The CDR3 runs to 15 residues. Here the CDR3 reads CSARDRQGNYNEQFF.

The rearrangement joins TRBV10-3 to TRBJ2-2; TCRdb proposes TRBD1, but this gene call is untestable without DNA. The CDR3 has 16 residues. Germline V lookup: CDR1 ENHRY, CDR2 SYGVKD. The CDR3: CAISEIGGGVAGELFF.

The CDR3 region is CASSNGTGYTGELFF. This chain links TRBV21-1 with TRBJ2-2; without DNA, the TCRdb call of TRBD1 cannot be checked. TRBV21-1 is termed a pseudogene. CDR3 size: 15 residues.

The chain combines TRBV7-2 with TRBJ1-1; TCRdb gives TRBD1 as the D gene, but with no DNA this cannot be confirmed. This CDR3 spans 15 amino acids. The germline V gene has CDR1 SGHTA and CDR2 FQGNSA. CDR3: CASSTRDRGYTEAFF.

The chain carries TRBV20-1 and TRBJ1-2; absent DNA, TCRdb's TRBD1 call cannot be checked. The CDR3 contains 14 residues. In germline, CDR1 is DFQATT, CDR2 SNEGSKA (reference sequence). CDR3 amino acids: CSARDGRDNYGYTF.

CDR3 protein: CASSLRTSGGIGNEQFF. The chain recombines TRBV7-6 with TRBJ2-1; TCRdb gives TRBD2 as the D gene, but with no DNA this cannot be confirmed. The CDR3 loop spans 17 amino acids. CDR1 and CDR2 (germline): SGHVS, FNYEAQ. Complete variable domain (other parts from reference TRBV7-6 and TRBJ2-1): GAGVSQSPRYKVTKRGQDVALRCDPISGHVSLYWYRQALGQGPEFLTYFNYEAQQDKSGLPNDRFSAERPEGSISTLTIQRTEQRDSAMYRCASSLRTSGGIGNEQFFGPGTRLTVL.

The chain carries TRBV7-2 and TRBJ1-2; TCRdb lists TRBD1, though no DNA is available to test this call. Germline V CDR1 and CDR2: SGHTA, FQGNSA. The CDR3 contains 15 residues. CDR3 in amino acids: CASQGGRSLNYGYTF. Full variable domain (missing parts from reference TRBV7-2 and TRBJ1-2): GAGVSQSPSNKVTEKGKDVELRCDPISGHTALYWYRQSLGQGLEFLIYFQGNSAPDKSGLPSDRFSAERTGGSVSTLTIQRTQQEDSAVYLCASQGGRSLNYGYTFGSGTRLTVV.

This chain uses TRBV28 with TRBJ1-4. Germline V CDR1 and CDR2: MDHEN, SYDVKM. The CDR3 extends over 14 amino acids. CDR3 amino acids: CASLGTGTVEKLFF.

The chain combines TRBV28 with TRBJ2-7; TCRdb proposes TRBD2, but this gene call is untestable without DNA. The germline CDR1 and CDR2 sequences are MDHEN and SYDVKM. The CDR3 extends over 16 amino acids. The CDR3: CASSLSRRRSLYEQYF.

The rearrangement uses TRBV9 and TRBJ1-1. The CDR3 has 14 residues. Germline values: CDR1 SGDLS, CDR2 YYNGEE. The chain's CDR3 is CASSVGIMNTEAFF.

The genes are TRBV29-1 and TRBJ2-7; TCRdb outputs TRBD1, but without DNA this stays unchecked. CDR1 and CDR2 from the germline V gene are SQVTM and ANQGSEA. CDR3 length equals 15 residues. CDR3 protein: CSVALTPGQPYEQYF.

The genes are TRBV29-1 and TRBJ2-5; TCRdb gives TRBD2 as the D gene, but with no DNA this cannot be confirmed. The length of the CDR3 is 12 residues. Germline values: CDR1 SQVTM, CDR2 ANQGSEA. CDR3 sequence: CRVAGGEETQYF.

The rearrangement links TRBV2 to TRBJ1-1. CDR1 SNHLY and CDR2 FYNNEI come from the germline V gene. The CDR3 runs 11 residues. CDR3 sequence: CVGGANTEAFF. The full variable domain, completed using reference TRBV2 and TRBJ1-1, is EPEVTQTPSHQVTQMGQEVILRCVPISNHLYFYWYRQILGQKVEFLVSFYNNEISEKSEIFDDQFSVERPDGSNFTLKIRSTKLEDSAMYFCVGGANTEAFFGQGTRLTVV.

The rearrangement uses TRBV28 and TRBJ2-6. The CDR3 loop spans 17 amino acids. Per germline, CDR1 MDHEN and CDR2 SYDVKM. CDR3 region: CASSRILDSSGANVLTF.

This rearrangement joins TRBV5-1 to TRBJ1-1; as DNA is missing, the TRBD1 call by TCRdb cannot be tested. The CDR3 spans 15 residues. In germline, CDR1 is SGHRS, CDR2 YFSETQ. The CDR3 spells CASSPVVGVGTEAFF.

The chain has TRBV12-3 or TRBV12-4 and TRBJ1-1; no DNA is available, so the TRBD1 call from TCRdb remains unchecked. The CDR3 loop spans 16 amino acids. CDR3 loop: CASSLTGVVLSAEAFF.

The chain uses TRBV20-1 and TRBJ1-5. The CDR3 covers 15 residues. Germline V gives CDR1 DFQATT, CDR2 SNEGSKA (reference sequence). The CDR3 region is CSARSRGGSNQPQHF.

The genes are TRBV7-2 and TRBJ2-5. CDR1 and CDR2 from the germline V gene are SGHTA and FQGNSA. The CDR3 length is 13 residues. The CDR3 loop reads CASSSLSEETQYF.

This rearrangement joins TRBV3-1 to TRBJ1-1. CDR3 length: 16 amino acids. The germline V gene encodes CDR1 LGHDT and CDR2 YNNKEL (reference sequence). The chain's CDR3 is CASSPSIGGAGTEASF.

The chain uses TRBV28 and TRBJ2-3; TCRdb selects TRBD2, and the lack of DNA leaves this call unchecked. The length of the CDR3 is 16 residues. The germline V gene has CDR1 MDHEN and CDR2 SYDVKM. The CDR3 spells CASSLAGGPGTDTQYF. Based on the CDR3 plus reference TRBV28 and TRBJ2-3, the full variable domain is DVKVTQSSRYLVKRTGEKVFLECVQDMDHENMFWYRQDPGLGLRLIYFSYDVKMKEKGDIPEGYSVSREKKERFSLILESASTNQTSMYLCASSLAGGPGTDTQYFGPGTRLTVL.

The genes are TRBV11-2 and TRBJ1-2. CDR3 size: 14 residues. Germline CDR1 is SGHAT and CDR2 is FQNNGV. The CDR3 protein is CASSLEPTIYGYTF.

The chain joins TRBV20-1 to TRBJ2-7. There are 12 residues in the CDR3. The germline CDR1 and CDR2 sequences are DFQATT and SNEGSKA (reference sequence). CDR3: CSARGLGYEQYF.

The chain joins TRBV5-1 to TRBJ2-3; TCRdb outputs TRBD1, but without DNA this stays unchecked. The CDR3 sequence is 16 residues long. Looked up from germline, CDR1 is SGHRS and CDR2 is YFSETQ. CDR3 sequence: CASSSKGSQSTDTQYF.

The chain combines TRBV5-1 with TRBJ2-5; as DNA is missing, the TRBD2 call by TCRdb cannot be tested. Germline CDR1 SGHRS, CDR2 YFSETQ. This CDR3 contains 15 residues. The CDR3: CASSYGTERGETQYF.

The genes are TRBV5-1 and TRBJ2-3; TCRdb calls TRBD2, which cannot be checked without DNA. This CDR3 region has 16 residues. CDR1 and CDR2 from the germline V gene are SGHRS and YFSETQ. CDR3 protein: CASFALAGAGTDTQYF.

V and J are TRBV18 and TRBJ2-1; TCRdb outputs TRBD2, but without DNA this stays unchecked. The V gene's germline CDR1 is KGHSH and CDR2 LQKENI. The CDR3 runs to 14 residues. The CDR3 sequence: CAGSPPRGSGSQFF.

The chain links TRBV28 to TRBJ2-6; as DNA is missing, the TRBD1 call by TCRdb cannot be tested. There are 20 residues in the CDR3. The germline V gene encodes CDR1 MDHEN and CDR2 SYDVKM. CDR3: CASSFPRGGTLDSGANVLTF.

The chain uses TRBV10-3 and TRBJ2-3. The length of the CDR3 is 17 residues. CDR1 and CDR2 from the germline V gene are ENHRY and SYGVKD. CDR3 sequence: CAISEYGRIAAADTQYF.

This rearrangement joins TRBV12-3 or TRBV12-4 to TRBJ2-7. The CDR3 covers 13 residues. CDR3 amino acids: CASSSVRPYEQYF.